The clone carrying this T cell receptor beta chain was observed a single time. In the authors' methods: By means of reference gene primer amplification, nucleated cell counts were estimated. Sequencing was performed with immunoSEQ multiplex PCR; in TCRdb, only in-frame clones are kept and a portion is missing. V and J calls and clone size are as listed in that table; D and trimming were resolved from the DNA. This table has hundreds of thousands of clones, under 90% appearing once. This sample stems from a study of blood T cell repertoires in COVID-19. Study in general: Material from acute and convalescent COVID-19 was sourced from the United States, Italy and Spain. In each case, the material was cDNA or gDNA derived from T cells, B-cell-depleted T cells, or PBMCs.

The TCR was taken from an elderly woman with acute or convalescent COVID-19. Sequenced: peripheral blood.

The DNA of the CDR3 is TGTGCCAGCAGCGTAGCGGGAAGTGGGAACAATGAGCAGTTCTTC. This sequence encodes CASSVAGSGNNEQFF. The rearrangement joins TRBV9 to TRBJ2-1; perhaps TRBD2 as D (5 bases). V was trimmed by 0 bases and J by 5 bases, leaving 12 bases between them. This CDR3 is 15 amino acids long. Germline values: CDR1 SGDLS, CDR2 YYNGEE.